A selection of T cell receptor beta chains follows, all from one sample in a study of vaccination effects on CD4 cells after COVID-19. Which antigens these TCRs recognize remains unknown. The data were produced by immunoSEQ multiplex PCR, yet TCRdb's version contains in-frame clones alone and is incomplete. This sample has tens of thousands of clones, with roughly 79% found just once. The sample was CD4+ T cells from PBMCs cultured with HCoV-OC43 spike peptides, taken after COVID-19 vaccination. Receptors were obtained from a human donor who received a COVID-19 vaccine. Both conserved end residues are part of each CDR3. Fields, in order: J gene, clone size, V gene, D gene, CDR3 DNA, CDR3 protein. The D gene is left open where the match is weak. The size field is filled for only some rows; it gives once, few, many or a size class.

TRBJ2-3 | - | TRBV10-2 | TRBD2 | TGCGCCAGCAGCGGGACTAGCGGGGAAACAGATACGCAGTATTTT | CASSGTSGETDTQYF
TRBJ1-5 | - | TRBV12-5 | TRBD1 | TGTGCTAGTGGCTCAGGGGGACGGGATCAGCCCCAGCATTTT | CASGSGGRDQPQHF
TRBJ1-2 | - | TRBV7-2 | - | TGTGCCAGCAGCTTAAGTCCAGGTTCTAACTATGGCTACACCTTC | CASSLSPGSNYGYTF
TRBJ1-4 | once | TRBV5-4 | - | TGTGCCAGCAGCTCACGGGACTCGGAGGGGAAACTGTTTTTT | CASSSRDSEGKLFF
TRBJ1-5 | once | TRBV30 | TRBD1 | TGTGCCTGTAGCCCGGGACAGGGGTATCAGCCCCAGCATTTT | CACSPGQGYQPQHF
TRBJ1-5 | few | TRBV10-3 | - | TGTGCCATCAGTGAGTCTGGGAGTCAGCCCCAGCATTTT | CAISESGSQPQHF
TRBJ2-2 | - | TRBV11-2 | - | TGTGCCAGCAGCTTATTGATTTCCACCGGGGAGCTGTTTTTT | CASSLLISTGELFF
TRBJ1-1 | - | TRBV6-5 | - | TGTGCCAGCAGTTACGTACCTAGAGGCACTGAAGCTTTCTTT | CASSYVPRGTEAFF
TRBJ1-5 | once | TRBV19 | TRBD1 | TGTGCCAGTAGTCCTCGGACAGGGGGAAAGAATCAGCCCCAGCATTTT | CASSPRTGGKNQPQHF
TRBJ1-1 | - | TRBV18 | TRBD1 | TGTGCCAGCTCCCTCAGGACAGGCCAGAACACTGAAGCTTTCTTT | CASSLRTGQNTEAFF
TRBJ2-3 | - | TRBV19 | - | TGTGCCAGTAGTATAGCTTGGGGGTCGAGCACAGATACGCAGTATTTT | CASSIAWGSSTDTQYF
TRBJ2-5 | - | TRBV2 | TRBD1 | TGTGCCAGCAGACCCGGGACAGGGGGCGAGGGGACCCAGTACTTC | CASRPGTGGEGTQYF
TRBJ2-5 | - | TRBV7-9 | - | TGTGCCAGCAGCGATCAAGAGACCCAGTACTTC | CASSDQETQYF